This entry describes one T cell receptor beta chain. Investigators prepared the TCR beta libraries by applying iRepertoire HTBI primers and Arm-PCR of CDR3 regions. Each CDR3 protein gets one entry after TCRdb re-called the multiplex PCR reads with MiXCR. The sample holds about 340,000 distinct CDR3 sequences, about 20% seen once. The data derive from a study of regulatory T cells in long-lasting Graves disease. Time point of the sample: persistent/refractory GD, antithyroid drugs over 5 years with positive TRAb. PBMCs were the source of the RNA used for TCR sequencing. An endocrinology department in Xi'an, China, recruited the patients. The CDR3 spans 15 residues.

The source of this sequence is a female donor with Graves disease. The chain uses TRBV12-3 or TRBV12-4 and TRBJ2-5, with 12 bases that match TRBD1. Gene TRBJ2-1 matches the end of the DNA better, so the J call may be wrong. The sample was peripheral blood mononuclear cells (PBMCs), taken when the disease was refractory, from a patient treated with antithyroid drugs. CDR3 region: CASSTGTGGFHEQFF. As DNA, the CDR3 is TGTGCCAGCAGCACCGGGACAGGGGGCTTCCATGAGCAGTTCTTC.